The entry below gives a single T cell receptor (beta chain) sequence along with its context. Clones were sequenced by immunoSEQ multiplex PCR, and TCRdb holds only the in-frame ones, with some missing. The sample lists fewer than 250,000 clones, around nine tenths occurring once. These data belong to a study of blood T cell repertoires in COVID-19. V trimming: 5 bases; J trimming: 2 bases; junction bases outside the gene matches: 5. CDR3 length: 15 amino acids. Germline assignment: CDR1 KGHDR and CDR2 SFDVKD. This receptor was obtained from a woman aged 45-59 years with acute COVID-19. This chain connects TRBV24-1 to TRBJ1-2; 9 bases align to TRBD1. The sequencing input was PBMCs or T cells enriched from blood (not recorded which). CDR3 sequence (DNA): TGTGCCACCAGTGCCCCGGGACAGGGAAACTATGGCTACACCTTC. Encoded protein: CATSAPGQGNYGYTF.